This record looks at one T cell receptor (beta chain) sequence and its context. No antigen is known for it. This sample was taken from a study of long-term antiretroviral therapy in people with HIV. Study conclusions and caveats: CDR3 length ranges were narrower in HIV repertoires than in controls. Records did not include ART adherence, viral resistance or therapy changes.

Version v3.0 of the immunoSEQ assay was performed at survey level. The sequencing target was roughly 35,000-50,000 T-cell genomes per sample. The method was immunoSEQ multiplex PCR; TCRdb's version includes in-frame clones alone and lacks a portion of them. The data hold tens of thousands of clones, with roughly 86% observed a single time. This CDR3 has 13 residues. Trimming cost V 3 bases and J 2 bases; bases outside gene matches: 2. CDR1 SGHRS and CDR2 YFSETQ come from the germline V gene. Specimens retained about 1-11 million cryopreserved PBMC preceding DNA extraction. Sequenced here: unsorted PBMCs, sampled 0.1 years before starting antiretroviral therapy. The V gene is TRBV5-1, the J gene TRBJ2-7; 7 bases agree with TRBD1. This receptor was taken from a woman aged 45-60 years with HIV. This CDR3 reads CASSSDRTYEQYF. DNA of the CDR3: TGCGCCAGCAGCTCGGACAGGACCTACGAGCAGTACTTC. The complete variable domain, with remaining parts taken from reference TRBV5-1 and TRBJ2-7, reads KAGVTQTPRYLIKTRGQQVTLSCSPISGHRSVSWYQQTPGQGLQFLFEYFSETQRNKGNFPGRFSGRQFSNSRSEMNVSTLELGDSALYLCASSSDRTYEQYFGPGTRLTVT.